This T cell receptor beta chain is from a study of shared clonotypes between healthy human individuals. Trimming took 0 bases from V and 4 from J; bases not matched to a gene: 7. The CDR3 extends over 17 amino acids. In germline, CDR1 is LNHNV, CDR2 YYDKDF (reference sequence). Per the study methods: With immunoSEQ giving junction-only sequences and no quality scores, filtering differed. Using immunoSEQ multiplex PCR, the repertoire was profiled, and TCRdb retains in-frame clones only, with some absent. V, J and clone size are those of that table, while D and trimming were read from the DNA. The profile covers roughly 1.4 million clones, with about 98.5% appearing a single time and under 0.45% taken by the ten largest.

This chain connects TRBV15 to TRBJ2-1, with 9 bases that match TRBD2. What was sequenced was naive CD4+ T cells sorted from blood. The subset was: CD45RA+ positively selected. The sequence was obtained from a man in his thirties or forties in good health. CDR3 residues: CATSRDLLAGGYNEQFF. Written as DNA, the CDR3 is TGTGCCACCAGCAGAGATCTTTTGGCGGGGGGGTACAATGAGCAGTTCTTC. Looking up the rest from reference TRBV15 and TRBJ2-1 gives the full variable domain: DAMVIQNPRYQVTQFGKPVTLSCSQTLNHNVMYWYQQKSSQAPKLLFHYYDKDFNNEADTPDNFQSRRPNTSFCFLDIRSPGLGDTAMYLCATSRDLLAGGYNEQFFGPGTRLTVL.